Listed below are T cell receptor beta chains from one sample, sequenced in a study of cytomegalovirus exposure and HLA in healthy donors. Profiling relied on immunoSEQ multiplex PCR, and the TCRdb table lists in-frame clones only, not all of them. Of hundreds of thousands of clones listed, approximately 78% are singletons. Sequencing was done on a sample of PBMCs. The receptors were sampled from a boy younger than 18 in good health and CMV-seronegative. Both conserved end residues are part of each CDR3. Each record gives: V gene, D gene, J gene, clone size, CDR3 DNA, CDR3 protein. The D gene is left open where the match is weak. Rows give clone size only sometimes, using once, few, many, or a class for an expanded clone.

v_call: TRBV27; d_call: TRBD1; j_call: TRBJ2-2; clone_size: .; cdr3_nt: TGTGCCACCGCCGGGACAGGCCTCCCCGGCGGGGAGCTGTTTTTT; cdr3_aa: CATAGTGLPGGELFF
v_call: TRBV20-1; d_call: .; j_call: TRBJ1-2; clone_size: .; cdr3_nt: TGCAGTGCCAGGGCGGCCTATGGCTACACCTTC; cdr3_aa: CSARAAYGYTF
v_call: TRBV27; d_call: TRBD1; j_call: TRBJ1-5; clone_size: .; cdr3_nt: TGTGCCAGCAGTTTCGGGACAGGGGAAAATCAGCCCCAGCATTTT; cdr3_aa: CASSFGTGENQPQHF
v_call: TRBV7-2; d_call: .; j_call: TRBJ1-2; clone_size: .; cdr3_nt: TGTGCCAGCAGCCCTGAGGGGGGGGGATTCTATGGCTACACCTTC; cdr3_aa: CASSPEGGGFYGYTF
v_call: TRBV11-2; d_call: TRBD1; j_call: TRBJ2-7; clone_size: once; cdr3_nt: TGTGCCAGCAGCCTGGGACAGGGAAACGAGCAGTACTTC; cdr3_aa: CASSLGQGNEQYF
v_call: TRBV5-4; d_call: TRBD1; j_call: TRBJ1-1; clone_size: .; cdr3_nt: TGTGCCAGCAGCCCCAGACAGGGGGATTACACTGAAGCTTTCTTT; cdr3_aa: CASSPRQGDYTEAFF
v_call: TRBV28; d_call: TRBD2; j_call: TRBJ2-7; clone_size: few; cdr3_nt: TGTGCCAGCAGTTTACAGACTAGCGGGAGCTACGAGCAGTACTTC; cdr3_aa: CASSLQTSGSYEQYF
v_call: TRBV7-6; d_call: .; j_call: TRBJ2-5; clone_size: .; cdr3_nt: TGTGCCAGCAGCTTAGCGTTCCGCCAAGAGACCCAGTACTTC; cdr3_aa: CASSLAFRQETQYF
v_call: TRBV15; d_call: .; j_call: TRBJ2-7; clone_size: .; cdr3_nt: TGTGCCACCAGCACCGCAGGTTTTGGCCTCGAGCAGTACTTC; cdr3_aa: CATSTAGFGLEQYF
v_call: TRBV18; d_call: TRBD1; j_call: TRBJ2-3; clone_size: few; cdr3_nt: TGTGCCAGCTCACTGGGACAGGGGGCTGAAGATACGCAGTATTTT; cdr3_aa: CASSLGQGAEDTQYF
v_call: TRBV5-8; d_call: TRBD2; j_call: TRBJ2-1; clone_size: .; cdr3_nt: TGTGCCAGCAGACGCGGGAGGGCCGATGAGCAGTTCTTC; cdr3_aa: CASRRGRADEQFF
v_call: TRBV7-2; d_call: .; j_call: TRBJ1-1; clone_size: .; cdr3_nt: TGTGCCAGCAGCCGTAGGGGGAACACTGAAGCTTTCTTT; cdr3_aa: CASSRRGNTEAFF
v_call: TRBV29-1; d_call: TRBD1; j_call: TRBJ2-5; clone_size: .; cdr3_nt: TGCAGCGTTCGCACCTACAGGGGGCAAGAGACCCAGTACTTC; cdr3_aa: CSVRTYRGQETQYF
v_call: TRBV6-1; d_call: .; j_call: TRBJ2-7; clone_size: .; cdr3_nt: TGTGCCAGCAGCCTCTTGTTTACAGGGTCCTACGAGCAGTACTTC; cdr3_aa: CASSLLFTGSYEQYF
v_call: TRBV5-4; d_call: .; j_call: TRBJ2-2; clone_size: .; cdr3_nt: TGTGCCAGCAGCTTAACAGGGAACACCGGGGAGCTGTTTTTT; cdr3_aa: CASSLTGNTGELFF
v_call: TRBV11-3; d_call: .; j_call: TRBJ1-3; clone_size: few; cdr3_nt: TGTGCCAGCAGCTCCCGTACAGGGACTGGAAACACCATATATTTT; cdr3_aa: CASSSRTGTGNTIYF